The entry below describes one T cell receptor beta chain. Its antigen is not known. Original processing methods: With immunoSEQ giving junction-only sequences and no quality scores, filtering differed. Method: immunoSEQ multiplex PCR; TCRdb's copy keeps in-frame clones and lacks some. The V and J calls and the clone size are those of that table, but D and trimming were determined from the DNA. The repertoire holds about 980,000 clones, with about three quarters as singletons. These data come from a study of shared clonotypes between healthy human individuals. The germline V gene has CDR1 MDHEN and CDR2 SYDVKM. V shed 7 bases and J shed 2 bases, with 11 bases lying between them. The CDR3 sequence is 13 residues long. Points from the study as a whole: Clonotype sharing among donors was expected to depend on sequencing depth.

The chain recombines TRBV28 with TRBJ1-2, with D possibly TRBD1 on 6 matching bases. This clonotype originated in a man younger than 35 in good health. The sample comprised memory CD4+ T cells sorted from blood. Subset defined: CD45RA-negative fraction. The CDR3 is CASTLTGNYGYTF. CDR3 DNA sequence: TGTGCCAGCACCCTTACAGGGAACTATGGCTACACCTTC.